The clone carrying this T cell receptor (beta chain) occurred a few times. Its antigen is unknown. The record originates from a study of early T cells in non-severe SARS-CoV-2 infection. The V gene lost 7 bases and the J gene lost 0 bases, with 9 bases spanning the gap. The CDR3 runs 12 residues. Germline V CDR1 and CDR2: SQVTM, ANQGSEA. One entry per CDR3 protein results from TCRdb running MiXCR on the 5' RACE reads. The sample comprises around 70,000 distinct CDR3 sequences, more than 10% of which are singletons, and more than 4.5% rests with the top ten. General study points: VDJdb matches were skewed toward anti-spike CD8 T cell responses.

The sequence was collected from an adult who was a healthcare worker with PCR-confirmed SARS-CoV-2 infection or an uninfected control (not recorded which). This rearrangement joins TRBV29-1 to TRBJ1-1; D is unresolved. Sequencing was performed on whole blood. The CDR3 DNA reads TGCAGCGCTTACACATTGAACACTGAAGCTTTCTTT. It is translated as CSAYTLNTEAFF. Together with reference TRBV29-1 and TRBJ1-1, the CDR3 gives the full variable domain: SAVISQKPSRDICQRGTSLTIQCQVDSQVTMMFWYRQQPGQSLTLIATANQGSEATYESGFVIDKFPISRPNLTFSTLTVSNMSPEDSSIYLCSAYTLNTEAFFGQGTRLTVV.